Each of the 11 T cell receptor beta chains below was sequenced from the same sample in a study of T cell clusters in autoimmune cytopenias. About 37,500 genome equivalents of blood DNA were amplified for TRB. Multiplex touch-down PCR amplified TRB using TRB-A and TRB-B pools in one tube. TCRdb re-called the multiplex PCR reads and gives one entry per CDR3 protein, without DNA. The sample data list roughly 6,100 distinct CDR3 sequences. These data were also filed under a second study, of T cell repertoires in aging, cancer and after chemotherapy.

Sequenced sample: peripheral blood. Receptor source: a human donor in good health.

The chain employs TRBV11-1 and TRBJ2-7; TCRdb gives TRBD1 as the D gene, but with no DNA this cannot be confirmed. Germline V gives CDR1 SGHAT, CDR2 FQDESV (reference sequence). The CDR3 covers 13 residues. The CDR3 loop reads CASSRDRAYEQYF.

This clonotype is deemed medium-sized by its frequency. V is TRBV7-6 and J is TRBJ2-1; as DNA is missing, the TRBD2 call by TCRdb cannot be tested. The CDR3 contains 16 residues. Germline CDR1 is SGHVS and CDR2 is FNYEAQ. This CDR3 reads CASSPRTSGVYNEQFF. The full variable domain, its missing parts supplied by reference TRBV7-6 and TRBJ2-1, is GAGVSQSPRYKVTKRGQDVALRCDPISGHVSLYWYRQALGQGPEFLTYFNYEAQQDKSGLPNDRFSAERPEGSISTLTIQRTEQRDSAMYRCASSPRTSGVYNEQFFGPGTRLTVL.

The chain has TRBV20-1 and TRBJ2-1. The CDR3 runs to 14 residues. Germline values: CDR1 DFQATT, CDR2 SNEGSKA (reference sequence). The chain's CDR3 is CSAREQNSYNEQFF.

This clonotype shows up as medium-sized (0.01 to 0.1%) by frequency. This chain uses TRBV18 with TRBJ2-1. The CDR3 contains 14 residues. The germline V gene has CDR1 KGHSH and CDR2 LQKENI. The CDR3 protein is CASSSPTGSHEQFF.

This clonotype shows up as medium-sized by frequency. The chain couples TRBV5-5 to TRBJ1-4. Germline V gene data show CDR1 as SGHKS and CDR2 as YYEKEE (reference sequence). CDR3 size: 15 residues. CDR3 sequence: CASSFSTGFGEKLFF.

The CDR3 is CASSLGGTTNEKLFF. The V and J genes are TRBV5-5 and TRBJ1-4; TCRdb's assignment of TRBD1 cannot be checked, as there is no DNA. Germline V gene data show CDR1 as SGHKS and CDR2 as YYEKEE (reference sequence). The CDR3 totals 15 residues.

The chain links TRBV19 to TRBJ1-1; lacking DNA, the TRBD1 call made by TCRdb goes unchecked. From germline, CDR1 is LNHDA and CDR2 SQIVND (reference sequence). The CDR3 totals 15 residues. CDR3 loop: CASSANRVLASEAFF. The full variable domain, with the rest looked up from reference TRBV19 and TRBJ1-1, is DGGITQSPKYLFRKEGQNVTLSCEQNLNHDAMYWYRQDPGQGLRLIYYSQIVNDFQKGDIAEGYSVSREKKESFPLTVTSAQKNPTAFYLCASSANRVLASEAFFGQGTRLTVV.

The chain has TRBV7-2 and TRBJ1-2. Germline V gene lookup returns CDR1 SGHTA and CDR2 FQGNSA. CDR3 length equals 14 residues. The CDR3 region is CASSFNLDNYGYTF.

J is TRBJ2-1 and V is TRBV7-9; the D gene TCRdb calls, TRBD2, cannot be checked with no DNA. CDR1 is SEHNR, CDR2 FQNEAQ, per germline (reference sequence). This CDR3 spans 17 amino acids. The CDR3 sequence: CASSSGLAGASYNEQFF.

This clonotype is identified as medium-sized from frequency. The chain employs TRBV29-1 and TRBJ1-1. The CDR3 contains 14 residues. Germline CDR1 and CDR2: SQVTM and ANQGSEA. CDR3 in amino acids: CSAAAGAMNTEAFF.

This sequence joins TRBV6-5 and TRBJ1-3; TCRdb designates TRBD1, a call that cannot be tested without DNA. Germline CDR1 and CDR2: MNHEY and SVGAGI. This CDR3 contains 17 residues. CDR3 amino acids: CASRAKGQDYSGNTIYF.